This TCR beta chain was captured in a study of CD8+CD57+ T cells in acquired aplastic anemia. In the study overall: Quantities of DNA derived from sorted CD4+ and CD8+ cells averaged roughly 3 ug. There were about 10.8 million reads, on average, for CD4+ cells from healthy donors. Study-wide results and limits: Found in both controls and patients were around 29 CD8+ CDR3 sequences.

This clonotype was picked up many times. Its antigen is not identified. V lost 3 bases to trimming and J lost 1 base; unmatched junction nucleotides: 4. The CDR3 is 15 amino acids. Germline V gives CDR1 SEHNR, CDR2 FQNEAQ (reference sequence). The template used for profiling TCR beta VDJ and CDR3 was genomic DNA. TCRdb reprocessed the reads via MiXCR and lists one record per CDR3 protein. This sample yields around 230,000 distinct CDR3 sequences, of which 61% are seen a single time; over 25% belongs to the top ten. Sequencing was done on a sample of sorted CD4+, CD8+, or CD8+CD57+ T cells (not recorded which) from PBMCs. The chain has TRBV7-9 and TRBJ1-1, with TRBD1 identical over 8 bases. This TCR was recovered from a human donor in good health. CDR3 region: CASSFGQGANTEAFF. CDR3 nucleotide sequence: TGTGCCAGCAGCTTTGGACAGGGCGCGAACACTGAAGCTTTCTTT.